This entry is about one T cell receptor (beta chain). Its antigen is not known. Researchers took RNA transcripts and amplified the TCR beta CDR3 regions from them. First-round RT-PCR with HTBI primers amplified the TCR CDR3 region. TCRdb itself ran the multiplex PCR reads through MiXCR, one entry per CDR3 protein. The table shows about 260,000 distinct CDR3 sequences, with 22% occurring only once. These data are taken from a study of T cells in Graves' hyperthyroidism and ophthalmopathy. Study-level background: Blood was drawn when the patient was first diagnosed and still untreated.

Findings and limits, study-wide: A model using 13 V-J features told ophthalmopathy apart from stable hyperthyroidism.

Sequencing was done on a sample of blood. The sequence was collected from a young man with Graves' ophthalmopathy.

CDR3 DNA sequence: TGTGCCAGCAGCGGTTCAGGGGCCTACGAGCAGTACTTC. Protein: CASSGSGAYEQYF. V usage is TRBV11-3 and J usage is TRBJ2-7; D is possibly TRBD1 (6 bases). Germline lookup yields CDR1 SGHNT and CDR2 YENEEA. The CDR3 totals 13 residues. Trimming took 5 bases from V and 2 from J, leaving 10 bases between them.